What follows are 26 T cell receptor beta chains derived from one specimen sequenced in a study of cytomegalovirus exposure and HLA in healthy donors. The PCR ran on 60 Vbeta and 13 Jbeta primers. Data came from immunoSEQ multiplex PCR; TCRdb stores just in-frame clones and leaves some out. The table has fewer than 130,000 clones, about 59% seen once. Sequencing input: PBMCs. Source of these receptors: a man under 40 in good health and CMV-seropositive.

The chain is built from TRBV25-1 and TRBJ1-5; D is perhaps TRBD1 (5 bases). CDR3 length equals 17 residues. The germline V gene has CDR1 MGHDK and CDR2 SYGVNS. Trimming stripped 1 base from V and 4 bases from J, with 17 bases between. CDR3 in amino acids: CASSESRTGPVNQPQHF. The DNA of the CDR3 is TGTGCCAGCAGTGAATCTCGAACAGGACCAGTGAATCAGCCCCAGCATTTT.

The chain links TRBV6-5 to TRBJ1-1; TRBD1 matches 7 bases. The CDR3 length is 16 residues. Unmatched junction bases numbered 7, after V lost 0 bases and J lost 3 bases. Looked up from germline, CDR1 is MNHEY and CDR2 is SVGAGI. The CDR3 DNA follows: TGTGCCAGCAGTTACTCGATAGGGGGCGCGGACACTGAAGCTTTCTTT. The encoded protein is CASSYSIGGADTEAFF.

This chain uses TRBV7-2 with TRBJ1-5; a weak D match, TRBD1 (5 bases). Germline values: CDR1 SGHTA, CDR2 FQGNSA. This CDR3 comprises 14 residues. Trimming removed 5 bases from V and 0 bases from J, with 8 bases in between. The CDR3 reads CASSRQYSNQPQHF. CDR3 bases: TGTGCCAGCAGCCGACAGTATAGCAATCAGCCCCAGCATTTT.

This clone occurred a few times. V gene TRBV29-1 combines with J gene TRBJ1-2, with TRBD1 matching 7 bases. The germline V gene encodes CDR1 SQVTM and CDR2 ANQGSEA. CDR3 length: 13 residues. The junction had 9 bases not matched to a gene; V was cut back by 8 bases and J by 3 bases. Written as DNA, the CDR3 is TGCAGCACCCGACCTGGGACAGACTATGGCTACACCTTC. Its protein product is CSTRPGTDYGYTF.

The chain employs TRBV18 and TRBJ1-2, with TRBD1 matching over 7 bases. After removal of 2 bases from V and 2 bases from J, the junction contained 5 bases not matched to a gene. CDR3 length: 15 residues. CDR1 and CDR2 (germline): KGHSH, LQKENI. The CDR3 sequence: CASSPGGRGNYGYTF. DNA of the CDR3: TGTGCCAGCTCACCAGGAGGCAGGGGGAACTATGGCTACACCTTC.

This clone was seen only once. J is TRBJ2-5 and V is TRBV19; 11 bases line up with TRBD1. TRBJ2-7 explains the end of the DNA better; the J call may be wrong. Germline V gives CDR1 LNHDA, CDR2 SQIVND (reference sequence). This CDR3 region has 14 residues. The DNA of the CDR3 is TGTGCCAGTAGTATGGGACAGGGGGGCTACGAGCAGTACTTC. Amino acids: CASSMGQGGYEQYF.

V is TRBV7-2 and J is TRBJ1-1; 8 nucleotides align to TRBD1. V shed 5 bases and J 6 bases; nucleotides not matched to a gene: 11. From germline, CDR1 is SGHTA and CDR2 FQGNSA. There are 15 residues in the CDR3. CDR3 in amino acids: CASSPNRDRLSEAFF. Written as DNA, the CDR3 is TGTGCCAGCAGCCCCAACCGGGACAGGCTGTCTGAAGCTTTCTTT.

The chain couples TRBV5-1 to TRBJ1-1; 11 bases align to TRBD1. The CDR3 runs to 16 residues. J gave up 2 bases and V 4 bases, and 7 bases lay outside the gene matches. Germline V gives CDR1 SGHRS, CDR2 YFSETQ. The CDR3 sequence is CASSKGQGASNTEAFF. The CDR3 nucleotides are TGCGCCAGCAGCAAAGGACAGGGGGCCTCTAACACTGAAGCTTTCTTT.

The CDR3, as DNA: TGTGCCAGCAGCGCCCGGGACAGCTCCTATAATTCACCCCTCCACTTT. Protein product: CASSARDSSYNSPLHF. This chain links TRBV4-2 with TRBJ1-6; 7 bases line up with TRBD1. Per germline, CDR1 LGHNA and CDR2 YNFKEQ. V trimming: 5 bases; J trimming: 0 bases; junction bases outside the gene matches: 4. The CDR3 has 16 residues.

The chain has TRBV11-3 and TRBJ1-3; maybe TRBD1 (6 bases). V gave up 3 bases and J gave up 2 bases, with 14 bases separating them. CDR3 size: 16 residues. The V gene's germline CDR1 is SGHNT and CDR2 YENEEA. This CDR3 reads CASSFPREGAGNTIYF. The CDR3, as DNA: TGTGCCAGCAGCTTCCCCCGAGAGGGGGCTGGAAACACCATATATTTT. Using reference TRBV11-3 and TRBJ1-3 for the parts outside the CDR3, the full variable domain is EAGVVQSPRYKIIEKKQPVAFWCNPISGHNTLYWYLQNLGQGPELLIRYENEEAVDDSQLPKDRFSAERLKGVDSTLKIQPAELGDSAVYLCASSFPREGAGNTIYFGEGSWLTVV.

The chain employs TRBV5-5 and TRBJ2-5, with D unclear. Germline V gene sequence: CDR1 SGHKS, CDR2 YYEKEE (reference sequence). The length of the CDR3 is 14 residues. The ends were cut back, 1 base at V and 1 base at J, with 8 bases in the middle. The CDR3 spells CASSLYLFQETQYF. CDR3 sequence (DNA): TGTGCCAGCAGCTTGTATCTCTTCCAAGAGACCCAGTACTTC. The whole variable domain, remainder taken from reference TRBV5-5 and TRBJ2-5, is DAGVTQSPTHLIKTRGQQVTLRCSPISGHKSVSWYQQVLGQGPQFIFQYYEKEERGRGNFPDRFSARQFPNYSSELNVNALLLGDSALYLCASSLYLFQETQYFGPGTRLLVL.

V usage is TRBV19 and J usage is TRBJ2-7; 7 bases are a match to TRBD2. Germline lookup yields CDR1 LNHDA and CDR2 SQIVND (reference sequence). V was pared by 5 bases and J by 5 bases, with 15 bases of the junction left unmatched. The CDR3 runs 16 residues. The CDR3 bases are TGTGCCAGTAGTTTGGCCGGGAGGAGTTCCCTCCACGAGCAGTACTTC. Its translation is CASSLAGRSSLHEQYF.

V gene TRBV4-1 combines with J gene TRBJ2-1; 8 bases fit TRBD1. This CDR3 contains 15 residues. Germline values: CDR1 MGHRA, CDR2 YSYEKL. V shed 4 bases, J shed 9 bases, and the junction held 11 bases outside the gene matches. The CDR3 DNA sequence: TGCGCCAGCAGCCTCCCCTTCCAGGGGGCCGGTGAGCAGTTCTTC. It encodes CASSLPFQGAGEQFF.

This chain joins TRBV11-2 and TRBJ2-5, with 7 bases identical to TRBD1. TRBJ2-7 explains the end of the DNA better; the J call may be wrong. Per germline, CDR1 SGHAT and CDR2 FQNNGV. This CDR3 is 16 amino acids long. The CDR3 is CASSLYIGTVSYEQYF. In DNA form, the CDR3 reads TGTGCCAGCAGCTTATATATTGGGACAGTCTCCTACGAGCAGTACTTC.

The chain combines TRBV6-6 with TRBJ1-2; the D is unclear. The CDR3 is made up of 12 amino acids. CDR1 is MNHNY, CDR2 SVGAGI, per germline (reference sequence). V shed 5 bases and J shed 5 bases, with 9 bases lying between them. Here the CDR3 DNA reads TGTGCCAGCAGTCTCAGCGAGTATGGCTACACCTTC. Translation: CASSLSEYGYTF.

The chain has TRBV10-3 and TRBJ2-2; D is undetermined. The CDR3 covers 15 residues. V dropped 4 bases and J dropped 5 bases, with 14 bases sitting between them. Germline CDR1 and CDR2: ENHRY and SYGVKD. CDR3 protein: CAISVLAGNTGELFF. CDR3 DNA sequence: TGTGCCATCAGTGTTTTGGCAGGAAATACCGGGGAGCTGTTTTTT.

This clone was seen a few times. V and J are TRBV18 and TRBJ1-3; perhaps TRBD1 as D (6 bases). The germline gives CDR1 KGHSH, CDR2 LQKENI. The CDR3 has 15 residues. V was trimmed by 5 bases and J by 6 bases, leaving 17 bases between them. The DNA for the CDR3 is TGTGCCAGCTCAGATATCTCGACAGGCGCAAACACCATATATTTT. Translation: CASSDISTGANTIYF.

The chain couples TRBV2 to TRBJ2-7; TRBD1 might be the D (6 bases). Germline CDR1 and CDR2: SNHLY and FYNNEI. The CDR3 length is 13 residues. The ends were cut back, 8 bases at V and 2 bases at J, with 13 bases in the middle. The CDR3 sequence: CASGLQGPYEQYF. DNA of the CDR3: TGTGCCAGCGGGTTACAGGGCCCCTACGAGCAGTACTTC. The complete variable domain, with remaining parts taken from reference TRBV2 and TRBJ2-7, reads EPEVTQTPSHQVTQMGQEVILRCVPISNHLYFYWYRQILGQKVEFLVSFYNNEISEKSEIFDDQFSVERPDGSNFTLKIRSTKLEDSAMYFCASGLQGPYEQYFGPGTRLTVT.

The chain is built from TRBV15 and TRBJ2-3; 7 nucleotides align to TRBD2. The CDR3 sequence is 15 residues long. V was pared by 5 bases and J by 1 base, with 6 bases of the junction left unmatched. Germline V CDR1 and CDR2: LNHNV, YYDKDF (reference sequence). The CDR3 spells CATSPAGVGTDTQYF. In DNA, the CDR3 is TGTGCCACCAGCCCCGCGGGGGTGGGCACAGATACGCAGTATTTT.

This chain connects TRBV6-1 to TRBJ2-1; D unresolved. Per germline, CDR1 MNHNS and CDR2 SASEGT. The CDR3 runs 8 residues. The chain's CDR3 is CVSNEQFF. DNA of the CDR3: TGTGTGAGCAATGAGCAGTTCTTC.

This clone has just a few counts. J is TRBJ2-4 and V is TRBV2, with TRBD2 matching 7 bases. Germline CDR1 and CDR2: SNHLY and FYNNEI. This CDR3 contains 13 residues. After removal of 9 bases from V and 5 bases from J, the junction contained 7 bases not matched to a gene. As DNA, the CDR3 is TGTGCCAGTCCGGGGAGCGGGGAAAACATTCAGTACTTC. Protein product: CASPGSGENIQYF.

The DNA of the CDR3 is TGTGCCAGCTCCGGGACAGCCTACGAGCAGTACTTC. Amino acids: CASSGTAYEQYF. The chain carries TRBV13 and TRBJ2-7; 7 bases map to TRBD1. V shed 8 bases, J shed 2 bases, and the junction held 3 bases outside the gene matches. This CDR3 contains 12 residues. Germline V gene sequence: CDR1 PRHDT, CDR2 FYEKMQ (reference sequence).

This clone was observed a handful of times. The chain has TRBV29-1 and TRBJ1-2, with 9 bases that match TRBD1. Looked up from germline, CDR1 is SQVTM and CDR2 is ANQGSEA. The CDR3 loop spans 14 amino acids. Germline trimming cut 6 bases from V and 4 bases from J; bases unmatched to any gene: 9. CDR3 sequence: CSVYSGQGGYGYTF. CDR3 nucleotides: TGCAGCGTCTACTCGGGACAGGGAGGCTATGGCTACACCTTC.

The rearrangement uses TRBV6-5 and TRBJ2-7; D might be TRBD2 (6 bases). Deletions cut 5 bases from V and 6 bases from J, with 17 bases between. CDR3 length: 14 amino acids. Germline CDR1 MNHEY, CDR2 SVGAGI. The CDR3 here is CASSPRGGASEQYF. CDR3 bases: TGTGCCAGCAGTCCCCGGGGCGGGGCGTCCGAGCAGTACTTC.

The chain uses TRBV7-3 and TRBJ2-3; unclear D gene. The V and J ends lost 6 bases and 1 base respectively, with 8 bases between them. CDR1 and CDR2 from the germline V gene are SGHTA and FQGTGA. CDR3 size: 13 residues. CDR3 sequence reads: CASSQDGTDTQYF. CDR3 nucleotides: TGTGCCAGCAGTCAGGATGGCACAGATACGCAGTATTTT.

The chain employs TRBV30 and TRBJ2-7, with a tentative D call TRBD2 (5 bases). The CDR3 totals 12 residues. Germline CDR1 is GTSNPN and CDR2 is SVGIG (reference sequence). V lost 5 bases, J lost 1 base, and 9 bases lay in between. CDR3 DNA: TGTGCCTGGGAGAGGGTTTCCTACGAGCAGTACTTC. It encodes CAWERVSYEQYF. The full variable domain, rest sourced from reference TRBV30 and TRBJ2-7, is SQTIHQWPATLVQPVGSPLSLECTVEGTSNPNLYWYRQAAGRGLQLLFYSVGIGQISSEVPQNLSASRPQDRQFILSSKKLLLSDSGFYLCAWERVSYEQYFGPGTRLTVT.